This T cell receptor beta chain was captured in a study of graft-versus-host responses after intestinal transplantation. Points from the study as a whole: GvH clones turned up in recipient marrow; some had shown up first in ileum or blood.

Germline CDR1 is SEHNR and CDR2 is FQNEAQ (reference sequence). The V and J ends lost 6 bases and 4 bases, in that order; junction bases with no gene match: 6. There are 14 residues in the CDR3. Comment on this clone: Its antigen remains unknown.

Here immunoSEQ multiplex PCR was the method, and the copy in TCRdb shows in-frame clones only, minus some. This sample has about 100,000 clones; 91% occur once, and the top ten carry about 0.18%. The sequencing used unstimulated CD4+ T cells sorted from spleen or lymph node cells, collected before transplant. This TCR was recovered from a human donor who was the organ donor for an intestinal transplant. V is TRBV7-9 and J is TRBJ2-1; 7 nucleotides match TRBD1. Here the CDR3 reads CASSTGTDYNEQFF. In DNA, the CDR3 is TGTGCCAGCAGTACCGGGACAGATTACAATGAGCAGTTCTTC.